These 15 T cell receptor beta chains were sequenced from one sample in a study of shared clonotypes between healthy human individuals. The table came from immunoSEQ multiplex PCR; TCRdb's copy has only in-frame clones and leaves some out. In the table there are approximately 2.4 million clones, nearly 97% of which are singletons. The sample taken for sequencing was naive CD4+ T cells sorted from blood. The sample's subset: CD45RA+ positively selected. These receptor sequences come from a man between 18 and 35 years old in good health.

This chain connects TRBV5-6 to TRBJ2-3, with 7 bases that match TRBD1. The germline V gene encodes CDR1 SGHDT and CDR2 YYEEEE. Trimming removed 3 bases from V and 2 bases from J; junction bases left unmatched: 9. The CDR3 length is 16 residues. CDR3 sequence (DNA): TGTGCCAGCAGCTCGGGACAGCTGCTAGACACAGATACGCAGTATTTT. Its protein product is CASSSGQLLDTDTQYF.

This clone was picked up one time. The rearrangement links TRBV6-1 to TRBJ2-1; 8 bases map to TRBD2. Germline loops: CDR1 MNHNS, CDR2 SASEGT. J was trimmed by 4 bases and V by 8 bases; bases with no gene match: 7. The CDR3 extends over 14 amino acids. CDR3 sequence reads: CASSGRGGYNEQFF. CDR3 in DNA: TGTGCCAGCTCCGGCCGGGGGGGTTACAATGAGCAGTTCTTC.

CDR3 sequence reads: CASGPPTGVDTEAFF. The CDR3 DNA follows: TGTGCCAGCGGGCCCCCCACAGGGGTTGACACTGAAGCTTTCTTT. The chain uses TRBV28 and TRBJ1-1; 7 bases align to TRBD1. V shed 8 bases, J shed 3 bases, and the junction held 12 bases outside the gene matches. Germline V gene data show CDR1 as MDHEN and CDR2 as SYDVKM. The CDR3 covers 15 residues.

This chain joins TRBV6-5 and TRBJ2-7, with 8 bases fitting TRBD1. This CDR3 region has 14 residues. Trimming at V came to 4 bases and at J to 2 bases, leaving 4 bases not matched to a gene. Germline V gene sequence: CDR1 MNHEY, CDR2 SVGAGI. The CDR3 DNA is TGTGCCAGCAGTTCCTGGACAGGGCCCTACGAGCAGTACTTC. It is translated as CASSSWTGPYEQYF.

V gene TRBV4-3 combines with J gene TRBJ1-6; TRBD1 aligns across 10 bases. The V gene end was trimmed by 3 bases and the J gene end by 5 bases; junction bases not matched to a gene: 13. The CDR3 is made up of 19 amino acids. Germline CDR1 reads LGHNA; CDR2 reads YSLEER. CDR3 nucleotide sequence: TGCGCCAGCAGCCAGCACTTAGAAACCGGGACAGGGGATAATTCACCCCTCCACTTT. It is translated as CASSQHLETGTGDNSPLHF.

This clone was seen just once. The rearrangement uses TRBV6-5 and TRBJ2-7; D unresolved. Deletions cut 4 bases from V and 2 bases from J, with 9 bases between. The CDR3 spans 13 residues. Germline V gene lookup returns CDR1 MNHEY and CDR2 SVGAGI. The CDR3 DNA reads as TGTGCCAGCAGTTTGGGCCGAACCTACGAGCAGTACTTC. Residues: CASSLGRTYEQYF.

V and J are TRBV10-3 and TRBJ2-7; tentative D call: TRBD1 (6 bases). CDR1 and CDR2 (germline): ENHRY, SYGVKD. Trimming shortened V by 6 bases and J by 7 bases, and 13 bases separated the two germline ends. The CDR3 consists of 12 residues. This chain's CDR3 is CAISEPGTEQYF. CDR3 nucleotide sequence: TGTGCCATCAGCGAGCCCGGGACAGAGCAGTACTTC.

The chain has TRBV5-4 and TRBJ1-4; D not resolved. CDR3 size: 13 residues. V lost 4 bases, J lost 6 bases, and 10 bases lay in between. The V gene's germline CDR1 is SGHNT and CDR2 YYREEE (reference sequence). The CDR3 here is CASSPSGDEKLFF. Here the CDR3 DNA reads TGTGCCAGCAGCCCCTCCGGAGATGAAAAACTGTTTTTT. Complete variable domain (other parts from reference TRBV5-4 and TRBJ1-4): ETGVTQSPTHLIKTRGQQVTLRCSSQSGHNTVSWYQQALGQGPQFIFQYYREEENGRGNFPPRFSGLQFPNYSSELNVNALELDDSALYLCASSPSGDEKLFFGSGTQLSVL.

V is TRBV4-3 and J is TRBJ2-7, with 7 bases aligning to TRBD1. Germline values: CDR1 LGHNA, CDR2 YSLEER. The CDR3 consists of 16 residues. Losses at the gene ends were 0 bases for V and 0 bases for J; bases not matched to a gene: 5. The CDR3 loop reads CASSQEGTAPSYEQYF. The CDR3 coding sequence is TGCGCCAGCAGCCAAGAGGGGACAGCTCCCTCCTACGAGCAGTACTTC.

The chain combines TRBV7-9 with TRBJ2-1; 15 bases fit TRBD2. This CDR3 is 16 amino acids long. Trimming took 11 bases from V and 4 from J; bases not matched to a gene: 9. Germline V gives CDR1 SEHNR, CDR2 FQNEAQ (reference sequence). The CDR3 DNA is TGTGCCGCGGGACTAGCGGGGGGAATATCGTACAATGAGCAGTTCTTC. Its translation is CAAGLAGGISYNEQFF.

This chain connects TRBV5-5 to TRBJ1-4, with unresolved D. The CDR3 has 13 amino acids. Germline V gives CDR1 SGHKS, CDR2 YYEKEE (reference sequence). V gave up 3 bases and J gave up 5 bases, with 8 bases separating them. CDR3 coding DNA: TGTGCCAGCAGCTACTTCACAAATGAAAAACTGTTTTTT. Protein: CASSYFTNEKLFF.

The chain couples TRBV7-2 to TRBJ1-4, with TRBD1 as a possible D gene (6 bases). V lost 5 bases, J lost 7 bases, and 17 bases lay in between. Germline assignment: CDR1 SGHTA and CDR2 FQGNSA. CDR3 size: 15 residues. The CDR3 region is CASSPRGLSIEKLFF. The CDR3 DNA reads as TGTGCCAGCAGCCCGAGGGGGTTAAGTATTGAAAAACTGTTTTTT.

Note on this clone: This CDR3 is also generated by other DNA sequences in the sample. The chain carries TRBV6-6 and TRBJ2-7; D is ambiguous. The CDR3 length is 14 residues. The V end was cut by 2 bases, the J end by 1 base, with 9 bases between. Looked up from germline, CDR1 is MNHNY and CDR2 is SVGAGI (reference sequence). CDR3 bases: TGTGCCAGCAGTTACAGGGAAGGATCCTACGAGCAGTACTTC. This translates into CASSYREGSYEQYF.

For the CDR3, the DNA is TGTGCCTGGAGTTACGGGGGAACTGAAAAACTGTTTTTT. Protein: CAWSYGGTEKLFF. This chain connects TRBV30 to TRBJ1-4; the D gene is possibly TRBD1 (5 bases). Germline V gene lookup returns CDR1 GTSNPN and CDR2 SVGIG (reference sequence). The CDR3 runs to 13 residues. V lost 2 bases and J 7 bases, leaving 11 bases between the germline ends.

This rearrangement joins TRBV6-5 to TRBJ2-7; 9 nucleotides agree with TRBD2. There are 15 residues in the CDR3. The trim removed 6 bases at V and 5 bases at J, leaving 11 bases unmatched. CDR1 is MNHEY, CDR2 SVGAGI, per germline. CDR3 nucleotide sequence: TGTGCCAGCAGCCCTCCGGGACTAGCTATGAACGAGCAGTACTTC. It translates to CASSPPGLAMNEQYF.